This T cell receptor (beta chain) was recovered during a study of cytomegalovirus exposure and HLA in healthy donors. Losses at the gene ends were 6 bases for V and 2 bases for J; bases not matched to a gene: 11. The CDR3 length is 17 residues. Germline V gene data show CDR1 as LNHNV and CDR2 as YYDKDF (reference sequence). The PCR ran on 60 Vbeta and 13 Jbeta primers. Libraries were prepared by immunoSEQ multiplex PCR; TCRdb keeps only in-frame clonotypes and omits some of them. The sample has about 100,000 clones; 81% are singletons. The TCR originated in a woman in her seventies in good health and CMV-seropositive. The sample consisted of PBMCs. The chain has TRBV15 and TRBJ2-1, with 9 bases lining up with TRBD2. Here the CDR3 reads CATRPERAGGPYNEQFF. DNA of the CDR3: TGTGCCACCAGACCCGAAAGAGCGGGGGGCCCCTACAATGAGCAGTTCTTC.